This is a list of T cell receptor beta chains from one sample in a study of early T cells in non-severe SARS-CoV-2 infection. TCRdb analysed the 5' RACE reads with MiXCR anew, one entry per CDR3 protein. In the table there are about 58,000 distinct CDR3 sequences, roughly 13% of which are singletons. The sequenced sample consisted of whole blood. These receptors came from an adult who was a healthcare worker with PCR-confirmed SARS-CoV-2 infection or an uninfected control (not recorded which). CDR3s include the opening cysteine and the closing phenylalanine or tryptophan. Each record gives: J gene, V gene, D gene, CDR3 length, clone size, CDR3 protein, CDR3 DNA. A D gene is named only where the DNA matches it firmly. Some rows mark clone size as missing; the rest say once, few, many or name a class of expanded clone.

TRBJ2-2	TRBV7-9	.	14	many	CASSPAANTGELFF	TGTGCCAGCTCCCCCGCTGCGAACACCGGGGAGCTGTTTTTT
TRBJ1-4	TRBV25-1	.	15	.	CASSDSVQRLGKLFF	TGTGCCAGCAGTGATTCTGTACAACGCCTGGGAAAACTGTTTTTT
TRBJ1-1	TRBV20-1	.	14	many	CSARAGRLNTEAFF	TGCAGTGCTAGAGCGGGACGACTTAACACTGAAGCTTTCTTT
TRBJ2-7	TRBV18	TRBD1	15	many	CASSPPLGGLYEQYF	TGTGCCAGCTCACCACCCCTAGGGGGCTTATACGAGCAGTACTTC
TRBJ2-1	TRBV9	TRBD1	16	many	CASSSRDSFSYNEQFF	TGTGCCAGCAGCTCTCGGGACAGCTTTTCCTACAATGAGCAGTTCTTC
TRBJ2-6	TRBV7-6	.	16	many	CASSLVLPSGANVLTF	TGTGCCAGCAGCTTAGTCCTACCCTCTGGGGCCAACGTCCTGACTTTC
TRBJ1-1	TRBV18	.	14	many	CASSLRDGGTEAFF	TGTGCCAGCTCACTTCGGGACGGGGGGACTGAAGCTTTCTTT
TRBJ1-2	TRBV12-3/TRBV12-4	.	14	.	CASSFAGRTYGYTF	TGTGCCAGCAGTTTCGCAGGGAGGACCTATGGCTACACCTTC
TRBJ2-3	TRBV21-1	.	17	.	CASSKDPQDREPDTQYF	TGTGCCAGCAGCAAAGACCCGCAGGACAGGGAGCCGGATACGCAGTATTTT
TRBJ2-7	TRBV7-9	TRBD2	14	.	CASSLGAGRGEQYF	TGTGCCAGCAGCTTAGGAGCGGGAAGGGGCGAGCAGTACTTC
TRBJ2-1	TRBV28	.	14	.	CASSLTSLGNEQFF	TGTGCCAGCAGTTTAACTAGCTTAGGCAATGAGCAGTTCTTC
TRBJ2-2	TRBV3-1	.	13	many	CASSPLLAGELFF	TGTGCCAGCAGCCCCCTCCTAGCCGGGGAGCTGTTTTTT
TRBJ2-2	TRBV20-1	TRBD2	14	.	CSAASGGLNRELFF	TGCAGTGCTGCTAGCGGGGGGCTTAACCGGGAGCTGTTTTTT
TRBJ2-3	TRBV7-9	TRBD2	17	many	CASSLGASGDRTDTQYF	TGTGCCAGCAGCTTAGGGGCTAGCGGGGACCGCACAGATACGCAGTATTTT
TRBJ2-1	TRBV24-1	.	16	few	CATSAFPDSPYNEQFF	TGTGCCACCAGTGCCTTTCCGGACAGCCCCTACAATGAGCAGTTCTTC
TRBJ1-1	TRBV4-1	TRBD1	16	many	CASSRVLGTGGTEAFF	TGCGCCAGCAGCCGCGTACTTGGGACAGGGGGTACTGAAGCTTTCTTT
TRBJ1-5	TRBV29-1	.	13	.	CSVGGDGNQPQHF	TGCAGCGTTGGGGGGGACGGCAATCAGCCCCAGCATTTT
TRBJ1-5	TRBV5-6	.	13	many	CASSPGSNQPQHF	TGTGCCAGCAGCCCGGGGAGCAATCAGCCCCAGCATTTT
TRBJ2-7	TRBV5-5	.	13	.	CASSRTTGSEQYF	TGTGCCAGCAGCCGAACTACAGGGAGCGAGCAGTACTTC
TRBJ2-1	TRBV2	.	12	few	CASSETRDEQFF	TGTGCCAGCAGTGAGACTAGAGATGAGCAGTTCTTC
TRBJ2-3	TRBV6-2/TRBV6-3	.	14	few	CASSYEVNTDTQYF	TGTGCCAGCAGTTACGAGGTCAACACAGATACGCAGTATTTT
TRBJ2-5	TRBV24-1	TRBD2	14	many	CATSLSGGQETQYF	TGTGCCACCAGCCTTAGCGGGGGGCAAGAGACCCAGTACTTC
TRBJ2-1	TRBV27	.	15	.	CASSVQARGNDEQFF	TGTGCCAGCAGTGTGCAGGCCCGAGGGAACGATGAGCAGTTCTTC
TRBJ2-7	TRBV20-1	.	13	few	CSARGQATYEQYF	TGCAGTGCGCGTGGCCAGGCAACCTACGAGCAGTACTTC
TRBJ2-2	TRBV19	.	13	few	CASSIWNTGELFF	TGTGCCAGTAGTATTTGGAACACCGGGGAGCTGTTTTTT
TRBJ2-4	TRBV11-1	.	12	few	CASSFVYDIQYF	TGTGCCAGCAGCTTCGTGTACGACATTCAGTACTTC
TRBJ2-5	TRBV20-1	.	13	few	CSARYREQETQYF	TGCAGTGCTAGATACCGGGAGCAAGAGACCCAGTACTTC
TRBJ2-7	TRBV11-3	.	12	few	CASRRASYEQYF	TGTGCCAGCAGGAGAGCTTCCTACGAGCAGTACTTC
TRBJ2-1	TRBV2	TRBD2	14	many	CASTKRETKDEQFF	TGTGCCAGCACCAAGCGGGAGACAAAAGATGAGCAGTTCTTC
TRBJ2-7	TRBV7-3	.	11	many	CASSLGREQYF	TGTGCCAGCAGCTTAGGGCGGGAGCAGTACTTC
TRBJ1-2	TRBV9	.	15	.	CASSAPGRANYGYTF	TGTGCCAGCAGCGCCCCAGGCAGGGCCAACTATGGCTACACCTTC
TRBJ2-1	TRBV7-6	.	15	few	CASSPYGGSYNEQFF	TGTGCCAGCAGCCCCTACGGGGGCTCCTACAATGAGCAGTTCTTC
TRBJ1-6	TRBV6-1	TRBD1	16	.	CASSGNDRGGGSPLHF	TGTGCCAGCAGTGGGAACGACAGGGGAGGGGGATCACCCCTCCACTTT
TRBJ2-4	TRBV20-1	.	14	many	CSARGGEAKNIQYF	TGCAGTGCTAGAGGGGGTGAAGCCAAAAACATTCAGTACTTC
TRBJ2-7	TRBV12-3/TRBV12-4	TRBD2	15	many	CASSLERGGLYEQYF	TGTGCCAGCAGTTTAGAGCGGGGGGGCCTCTACGAGCAGTACTTC
TRBJ2-4	TRBV30	.	13	many	CAWRNLAKNIQYF	TGTGCCTGGAGAAACCTGGCCAAAAACATTCAGTACTTC
TRBJ2-2	TRBV4-2	TRBD1	15	.	CASSRTGGVTGELFF	TGTGCCAGCAGCCGCACAGGGGGCGTCACCGGGGAGCTGTTTTTT
TRBJ1-2	TRBV9	.	11	many	CASSSYYGYTF	TGTGCCAGCAGCTCCTACTATGGCTACACCTTC
TRBJ2-5	TRBV4-3	.	15	.	CASSQDHGRAETQYF	TGCGCCAGCAGCCAAGACCACGGCAGGGCGGAGACCCAGTACTTC
TRBJ2-1	TRBV11-2	.	14	many	CASSPAAGYNEQFF	TGTGCCAGCAGCCCCGCCGCCGGGTACAATGAGCAGTTCTTC
TRBJ2-6	TRBV19	.	14	few	CASSIGPGANVLTF	TGTGCCAGTAGTATAGGACCTGGGGCCAACGTCCTGACTTTC
TRBJ2-7	TRBV6-2/TRBV6-3	.	13	many	CASSSGVPHEQYF	TGTGCCAGCAGTTCCGGAGTCCCCCACGAGCAGTACTTC
TRBJ1-6	TRBV7-2	.	14	many	CASTLKSQNSPLHF	TGTGCCAGCACGCTTAAGTCTCAGAATTCACCCCTCCACTTT
TRBJ2-3	TRBV4-3	TRBD1	16	.	CASSQVGDSYTDTQYF	TGCGCCAGCAGCCAAGTAGGGGACAGTTACACAGATACGCAGTATTTT
TRBJ2-7	TRBV19	.	13	.	CAGYYRLGYEQYF	TGTGCCGGGTACTACCGACTGGGGTACGAGCAGTACTTC
TRBJ1-2	TRBV5-4	.	15	.	CASSLDGMGDYGYTF	TGTGCCAGCAGCTTGGATGGCATGGGAGACTATGGCTACACCTTC
TRBJ2-5	TRBV3-1	.	15	few	CASSQAAGDVGTQYF	TGTGCCAGCAGCCAAGCTGCAGGGGACGTGGGGACCCAGTACTTC
TRBJ1-2	TRBV25-1	.	12	many	CASSDTYYGYTF	TGTGCCAGCAGTGACACCTACTATGGCTACACCTTC
TRBJ2-7	TRBV6-5	.	15	many	CASSYYSGQGSEQYF	TGTGCCAGCAGTTACTATTCGGGGCAGGGGAGCGAGCAGTACTTC
TRBJ2-3	TRBV28	.	17	many	CASRSPADKGPTDTQYF	TGTGCCAGCAGGTCCCCCGCCGACAAGGGCCCGACAGATACGCAGTATTTT
TRBJ2-2	TRBV20-1	.	13	many	CSARPAGSGELFF	TGCAGTGCAAGACCGGCCGGGTCCGGGGAGCTGTTTTTT
TRBJ2-4	TRBV2	TRBD1	14	few	CASSIGTGKNIQYF	TGTGCCAGCAGCATAGGGACAGGGAAAAACATTCAGTACTTC
TRBJ2-7	TRBV7-2	.	13	medium-sized	CASSLSYSYEQYF	TGTGCCAGCAGCTTAAGCTACTCCTACGAGCAGTACTTC
TRBJ2-2	TRBV6-2/TRBV6-3	.	15	many	CASSYSVRNTGELFF	TGTGCCAGCAGTTACTCTGTCCGGAACACCGGGGAGCTGTTTTTT
TRBJ1-3	TRBV20-1	.	16	.	CSARDPWTDSGNTIYF	TGCAGTGCTAGAGATCCTTGGACAGACTCTGGAAACACCATATATTTT
TRBJ1-5	TRBV19	TRBD1	15	.	CASSRGQRSNQPQHF	TGTGCCAGTAGTAGGGGACAGAGGAGCAATCAGCCCCAGCATTTT
TRBJ2-4	TRBV6-2/TRBV6-3	.	16	few	CASSYLGGFPQNIQYF	TGTGCCAGCAGTTACTTGGGGGGCTTTCCGCAAAACATTCAGTACTTC
TRBJ2-1	TRBV29-1	.	9	few	CSTEVEQFF	TGCAGCACGGAGGTTGAGCAGTTCTTC
TRBJ2-7	TRBV5-5	.	14	many	CASSQTGTSYEQYF	TGTGCCAGCAGCCAAACAGGGACCTCCTACGAGCAGTACTTC